These 22 T cell receptor beta chains came from one sample sequenced in a study of blood T cell repertoires in COVID-19. The protocol was immunoSEQ multiplex PCR, while the TCRdb copy is restricted to in-frame clones and leaves out a portion. The data hold 90,000 to 100,000 clones, with around 82% observed a single time. The material sequenced was peripheral blood. Source of these receptors: a man in his 70s with active or convalescent COVID-19.

This chain connects TRBV7-9 to TRBJ2-7, with 9 bases lining up with TRBD1. CDR3 length: 14 amino acids. In germline, CDR1 is SEHNR, CDR2 FQNEAQ (reference sequence). J was trimmed by 2 bases and V by 4 bases; bases with no gene match: 3. CDR3 in DNA: TGTGCCAGCAGCTCAGGGACAGGGACCTACGAGCAGTACTTC. Its protein product is CASSSGTGTYEQYF.

This chain links TRBV11-2 with TRBJ1-5; D might be TRBD1 (5 bases). The CDR3 extends over 15 amino acids. V was trimmed by 1 base and J by 7 bases, leaving 14 bases between them. Germline V lookup: CDR1 SGHAT, CDR2 FQNNGV. CDR3 coding DNA: TGTGCCAGCAGCTTAGGCGTCGGGGGTAAACAGCCCCAGCATTTT. Translated: CASSLGVGGKQPQHF.

The chain couples TRBV28 to TRBJ2-7; tentatively, D is TRBD1 (6 bases). Germline V gene lookup returns CDR1 MDHEN and CDR2 SYDVKM. This CDR3 has 11 residues. V lost 6 bases, J lost 3 bases, and 6 bases lay in between. The CDR3 coding sequence is TGTGCCAGCAGACAGGGCTACGAGCAGTACTTC. Translated: CASRQGYEQYF.

V usage is TRBV29-1 and J usage is TRBJ2-1; 9 bases agree with TRBD1. Germline V gene data show CDR1 as SQVTM and CDR2 as ANQGSEA. Trimming cost V 5 bases and J 9 bases; bases outside gene matches: 5. The CDR3 totals 12 residues. The CDR3 sequence: CSVSGQGSEQFF. The CDR3 DNA sequence: TGCAGCGTTTCTGGACAGGGGAGTGAGCAGTTCTTC.

CDR3 bases: TGTGCCATCAGTGACTCTGGGACTAGCCAGGTCGAGCAGTACTTC. Translating it yields CAISDSGTSQVEQYF. The chain has TRBV10-3 and TRBJ2-7, with TRBD2 matching over 9 bases. This CDR3 comprises 15 residues. V trimming: 3 bases; J trimming: 6 bases; junction bases outside the gene matches: 9. The germline V gene has CDR1 ENHRY and CDR2 SYGVKD.

Only one count was recorded for this clone. The gene calls are TRBV18 and TRBJ2-5; 7 bases fit TRBD2. Germline loops: CDR1 KGHSH, CDR2 LQKENI. The CDR3 has 15 amino acids. Trimming cost V 3 bases and J 0 bases; bases outside gene matches: 4. CDR3 bases: TGTGCCAGCTCACCTGTGGCGGGGGACCAAGAGACCCAGTACTTC. This encodes CASSPVAGDQETQYF.

This sequence joins TRBV5-1 and TRBJ1-3; D gene ambiguous. Germline V gene sequence: CDR1 SGHRS, CDR2 YFSETQ. Trimming stripped 0 bases from V and 2 bases from J, with 6 bases between. The length of the CDR3 is 14 residues. CDR3 amino acids: CASSLDHPGNTIYF. The CDR3 DNA reads TGCGCCAGCAGCTTGGATCATCCTGGAAACACCATATATTTT.

This clone was observed a few times. This chain links TRBV18 with TRBJ2-3; 10 bases map to TRBD2. Germline values: CDR1 KGHSH, CDR2 LQKENI. The CDR3 contains 17 residues. After removal of 3 bases from V and 2 bases from J, the junction contained 8 bases not matched to a gene. The CDR3 bases are TGTGCCAGCTCACCCTACCTAGCGGGGGTTATCACAGATACGCAGTATTTT. Translating it yields CASSPYLAGVITDTQYF.

This clone appeared once. The rearrangement links TRBV9 to TRBJ2-1; 11 nucleotides match TRBD2. The CDR3 extends over 15 amino acids. CDR1 and CDR2 (germline): SGDLS, YYNGEE. V was clipped by 0 bases and J by 7 bases; unmatched bases: 3. Written as DNA, the CDR3 is TGTGCCAGCAGCGTAGTAGCGGGGGGGCTAAATGAGCAGTTCTTC. Its translation is CASSVVAGGLNEQFF.

For this clone: The sample carries other DNA sequences with the same CDR3. The rearrangement links TRBV6-4 to TRBJ2-3; 8 bases match TRBD2. Losses at the gene ends were 5 bases for V and 1 base for J; bases not matched to a gene: 2. The CDR3 contains 14 residues. Germline values: CDR1 MRHNA, CDR2 SNTAGT. CDR3 nucleotides: TGTGCCAGCAGTCCGACTAGCGGCACAGATACGCAGTATTTT. It yields the protein CASSPTSGTDTQYF.

The chain joins TRBV10-2 to TRBJ1-2, with 8 positions matching TRBD1. The trim removed 8 bases at V and 7 bases at J, leaving 9 bases unmatched. The CDR3 length is 13 residues. Germline CDR1 is WSHSY and CDR2 is SAAADI. The CDR3 is CASGDRGYGGYTF. CDR3 DNA sequence: TGCGCCAGCGGAGACAGGGGATACGGTGGCTACACCTTC.

This rearrangement joins TRBV6-5 to TRBJ1-1; 7 bases align to TRBD1. The CDR3 is made up of 14 amino acids. J gave up 6 bases and V 5 bases, and 9 bases lay outside the gene matches. Per germline, CDR1 MNHEY and CDR2 SVGAGI. As DNA, the CDR3 is TGTGCCAGCAGTCGACAGGGAAGAAACGCTGAAGCTTTCTTT. This codes for CASSRQGRNAEAFF.

This clone was detected a few times. The rearrangement links TRBV11-2 to TRBJ2-5, with 8 bases that match TRBD1. The germline CDR1 and CDR2 sequences are SGHAT and FQNNGV. V lost 5 bases to trimming and J lost 4 bases; unmatched junction nucleotides: 9. This CDR3 region has 15 residues. Here the CDR3 DNA reads TGTGCCAGCAGCCGGTGGACAGGGCGAATAGAGACCCAGTACTTC. It is translated as CASSRWTGRIETQYF.

V gene TRBV7-2 combines with J gene TRBJ1-1; a possible D gene is TRBD1 (5 bases). Trimming took 2 bases from V and 8 from J, leaving 18 bases between them. The length of the CDR3 is 15 residues. Per the germline V gene, CDR1 is SGHTA and CDR2 is FQGNSA. CDR3: CASSLHSGATEEAFF. DNA for the CDR3: TGTGCCAGCAGCTTACACTCGGGCGCGACAGAGGAAGCTTTCTTT.

In the case of this clone: One end of the junction fails to match germline, which may point to a read error. The chain combines TRBV11-3 with TRBJ1-6; D gene unclear. The CDR3 is 16 residues long. The germline V gene has CDR1 SGHNT and CDR2 YENEEA. CDR3: CASSLAWERGNSPPHF. DNA of the CDR3: TGTGCCAGCAGCTTAGCTTGGGAGAGAGGCAATTCACCCCCCCACTTT.

The V call is TRBV3-1 (or the pseudogene TRBV3-2), the J call TRBJ2-5, with 11 nucleotides matching TRBD1. The length of the CDR3 is 15 residues. Germline V CDR1 and CDR2: LGHDT, YNNKEL (reference sequence). The trim removed 1 base at V and 4 bases at J, leaving 2 bases unmatched. The CDR3 nucleotides read TGTGCCAGCAGCCAAGCCGGGACAGGGGGAGAGACCCAGTACTTC. The encoded protein is CASSQAGTGGETQYF.

The V call is TRBV4-1, the J call TRBJ1-4; TRBD1 matches 8 bases. V lost 4 bases to trimming and J lost 8 bases; unmatched junction nucleotides: 6. The CDR3 has 14 residues. The germline CDR1 and CDR2 sequences are MGHRA and YSYEKL. CDR3 protein: CASSRGQGLEKLFF. The CDR3 nucleotides are TGCGCCAGCAGCCGTGGACAGGGCTTGGAAAAACTGTTTTTT.

This clone is a singleton in its sample. The chain uses TRBV19 and TRBJ2-2; 14 bases match TRBD2. CDR1 and CDR2 from the germline V gene are LNHDA and SQIVND (reference sequence). The CDR3 consists of 17 residues. V lost 4 bases and J lost 0; bases outside the gene matches: 1. The CDR3 is CASSRTSGGTNTGELFF. Written as DNA, the CDR3 is TGTGCCAGTAGTAGGACTAGCGGGGGGACGAACACCGGGGAGCTGTTTTTT.

This sequence joins TRBV6-5 and TRBJ1-6, with 9 positions matching TRBD1. With V trimmed by 5 bases and J by 6 bases, 5 bases remained unmatched. Germline CDR1 reads MNHEY; CDR2 reads SVGAGI. The CDR3 has 15 amino acids. The CDR3 DNA is TGTGCCAGCAGTCCCGGACAGGGGCGTAATTCACCCCTCCACTTT. This gives the protein CASSPGQGRNSPLHF.

This chain uses TRBV25-1 with TRBJ2-1; D remains ambiguous. The V end was cut by 4 bases, the J end by 0 bases, with 10 bases between. From germline, CDR1 is MGHDK and CDR2 SYGVNS. The CDR3 is made up of 15 amino acids. CDR3 sequence reads: CASSALTSSYNEQFF. The CDR3 DNA reads TGTGCCAGCAGTGCCCTTACAAGCTCCTACAATGAGCAGTTCTTC.

The genes are TRBV28 and TRBJ1-2, with 8 bases identical to TRBD1. V dropped 10 bases and J dropped 3; count of bases not matched to a gene: 16. The CDR3 extends over 16 amino acids. Looked up from germline, CDR1 is MDHEN and CDR2 is SYDVKM. The CDR3 is CATGGQGSPSYYGYTF. The CDR3, as DNA: TGTGCCACCGGCGGACAGGGTTCCCCCTCTTACTATGGCTACACCTTC.

This chain joins TRBV10-2 and TRBJ1-6; tentatively, D is TRBD1 (5 bases). The length of the CDR3 is 13 residues. V shed 4 bases and J shed 10 bases, with 11 bases lying between them. The V gene's germline CDR1 is WSHSY and CDR2 SAAADI. The CDR3 nucleotides read TGCGCCAGCAGTGCGGCACAGGAATCACCCCTCCACTTT. It translates to CASSAAQESPLHF.